This is a list of T cell receptor beta chains from one sample in a study of blood T cell repertoires in COVID-19. Some clones are missing from TCRdb's copy, which holds only in-frame ones; the method was immunoSEQ multiplex PCR. The sample holds fewer than 90,000 clones; 87% are singletons and the top ten take about 15%. Sequencing was performed on peripheral blood. These receptors all stem from a male donor with acute or convalescent COVID-19. The conserved cysteine and the conserved F or W are not part of the CDR3 here.

cdr3_aa: ASSWGGQGEHQPQH; j_call: TRBJ1-5; v_call: TRBV28
cdr3_aa: ASSLESPGLAGPQETQY; j_call: TRBJ2-5; v_call: TRBV7-9
cdr3_aa: ASSEAGAHSGNTIY; j_call: TRBJ1-3; v_call: TRBV6-1
cdr3_aa: ASTKSRGSYNEQF; j_call: TRBJ2-1; v_call: TRBV19
cdr3_aa: ASSSSPLYEQY; j_call: TRBJ2-7; v_call: TRBV7-9
cdr3_aa: ASSPRETQY; j_call: TRBJ2-5; v_call: TRBV18
cdr3_aa: ASSLSGGNQPQH; j_call: TRBJ1-5; v_call: TRBV5-1
cdr3_aa: ASSSGTGGYTDTQY; j_call: TRBJ2-3; v_call: TRBV6-2/TRBV6-3
cdr3_aa: ASSSRQGANEKLF; j_call: TRBJ1-4; v_call: TRBV27
cdr3_aa: ASSDRTAGGNTIY; j_call: TRBJ1-3; v_call: TRBV25-1
cdr3_aa: ASSLLGAGRELF; j_call: TRBJ2-2; v_call: TRBV7-3
cdr3_aa: ASSPGTGGYEADTQY; j_call: TRBJ2-3; v_call: TRBV19
cdr3_aa: ASSIDPGMGQPQH; j_call: TRBJ1-5; v_call: TRBV19
cdr3_aa: ASSLSGGNYGYT; j_call: TRBJ1-2; v_call: TRBV28
cdr3_aa: ASSQDGTGGRPQH; j_call: TRBJ1-5; v_call: TRBV3-1/TRBV3-2
cdr3_aa: ASSYSTGDRVLYTEAF; j_call: TRBJ1-1; v_call: TRBV6-2/TRBV6-3
cdr3_aa: ASSETGGASVGTEAF; j_call: TRBJ1-1; v_call: TRBV18
cdr3_aa: ASSQGGLAGETQY; j_call: TRBJ2-5; v_call: TRBV3-1/TRBV3-2
cdr3_aa: AISGAAGEAF; j_call: TRBJ1-1; v_call: TRBV10-3
cdr3_aa: ASSPRTGGLGNEQF; j_call: TRBJ2-1; v_call: TRBV5-1
cdr3_aa: ASSFIIQRGQETQY; j_call: TRBJ2-5; v_call: TRBV5-5
cdr3_aa: ASRAGQGYEQY; j_call: TRBJ2-7; v_call: TRBV6-5
cdr3_aa: ASSPPSSETQY; j_call: TRBJ2-5; v_call: TRBV18
cdr3_aa: AWSVYPQGGYGYT; j_call: TRBJ1-2; v_call: TRBV30